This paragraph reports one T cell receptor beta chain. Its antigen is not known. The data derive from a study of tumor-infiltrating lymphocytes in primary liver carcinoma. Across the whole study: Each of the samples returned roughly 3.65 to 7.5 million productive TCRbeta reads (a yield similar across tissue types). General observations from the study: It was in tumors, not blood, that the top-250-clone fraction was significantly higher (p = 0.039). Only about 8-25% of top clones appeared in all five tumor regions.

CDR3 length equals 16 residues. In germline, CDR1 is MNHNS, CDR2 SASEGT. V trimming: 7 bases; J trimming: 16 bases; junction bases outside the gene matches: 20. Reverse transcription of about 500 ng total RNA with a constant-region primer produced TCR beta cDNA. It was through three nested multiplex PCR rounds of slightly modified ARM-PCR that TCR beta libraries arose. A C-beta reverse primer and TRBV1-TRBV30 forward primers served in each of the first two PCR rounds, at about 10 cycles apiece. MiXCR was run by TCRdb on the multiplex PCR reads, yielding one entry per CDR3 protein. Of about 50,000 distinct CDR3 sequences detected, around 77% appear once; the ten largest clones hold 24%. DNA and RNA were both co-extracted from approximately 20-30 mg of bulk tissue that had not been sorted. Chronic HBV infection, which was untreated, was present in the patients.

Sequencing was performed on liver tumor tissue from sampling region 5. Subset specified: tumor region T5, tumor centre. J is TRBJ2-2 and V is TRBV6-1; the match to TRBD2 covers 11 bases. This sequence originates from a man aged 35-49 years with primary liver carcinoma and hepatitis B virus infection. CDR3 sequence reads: CASKYTSGRRTGESFF. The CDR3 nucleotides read TGTGCCAGCAAATATACTAGCGGGAGACGGACCGGGGAGTCGTTTTTT.